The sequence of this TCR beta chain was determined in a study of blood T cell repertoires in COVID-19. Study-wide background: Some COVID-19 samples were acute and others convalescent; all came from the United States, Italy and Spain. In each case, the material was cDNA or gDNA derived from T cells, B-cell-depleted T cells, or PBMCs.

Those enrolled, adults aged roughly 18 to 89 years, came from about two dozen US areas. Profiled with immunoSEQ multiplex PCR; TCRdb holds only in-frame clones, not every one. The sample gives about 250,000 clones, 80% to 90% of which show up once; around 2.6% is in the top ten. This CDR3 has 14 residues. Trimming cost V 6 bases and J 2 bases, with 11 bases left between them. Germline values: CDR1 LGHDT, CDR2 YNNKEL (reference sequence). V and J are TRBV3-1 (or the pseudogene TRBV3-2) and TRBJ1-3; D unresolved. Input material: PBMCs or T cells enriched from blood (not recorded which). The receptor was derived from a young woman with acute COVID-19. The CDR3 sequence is CASSRTLPGNTIYF. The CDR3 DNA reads TGTGCCAGCAGTCGAACTCTTCCTGGAAACACCATATATTTT.